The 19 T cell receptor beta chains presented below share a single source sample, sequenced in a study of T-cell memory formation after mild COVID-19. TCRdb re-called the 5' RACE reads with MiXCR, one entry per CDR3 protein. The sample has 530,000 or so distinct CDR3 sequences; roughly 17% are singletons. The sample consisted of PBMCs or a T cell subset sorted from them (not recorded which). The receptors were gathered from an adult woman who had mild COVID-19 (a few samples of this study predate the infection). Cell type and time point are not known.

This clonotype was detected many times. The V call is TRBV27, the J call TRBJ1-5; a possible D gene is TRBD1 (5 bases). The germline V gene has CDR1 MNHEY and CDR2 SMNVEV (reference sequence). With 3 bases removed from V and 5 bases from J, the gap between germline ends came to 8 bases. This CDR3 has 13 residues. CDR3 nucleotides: TGTGCCAGCAGTTTCAGGGAGGATCAGCCCCAGCATTTT. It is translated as CASSFREDQPQHF.

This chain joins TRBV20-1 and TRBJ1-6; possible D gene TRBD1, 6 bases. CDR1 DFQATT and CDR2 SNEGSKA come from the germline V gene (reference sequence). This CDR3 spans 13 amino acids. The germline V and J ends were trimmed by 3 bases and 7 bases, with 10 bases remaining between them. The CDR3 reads CSASQGRNSPLHF. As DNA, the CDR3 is TGCAGTGCTAGCCAGGGGCGAAATTCACCCCTCCACTTT.

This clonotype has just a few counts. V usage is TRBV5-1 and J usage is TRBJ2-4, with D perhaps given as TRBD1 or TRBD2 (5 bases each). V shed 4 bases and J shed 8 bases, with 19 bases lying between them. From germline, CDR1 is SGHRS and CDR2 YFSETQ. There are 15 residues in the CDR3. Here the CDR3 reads CASSPLSEGWDIQYF. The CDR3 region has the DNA TGCGCCAGCAGCCCCCTTTCTGAGGGGTGGGACATTCAGTACTTC.

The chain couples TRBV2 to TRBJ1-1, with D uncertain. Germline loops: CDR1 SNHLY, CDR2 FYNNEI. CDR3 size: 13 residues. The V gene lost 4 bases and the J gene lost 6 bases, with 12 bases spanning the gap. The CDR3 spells CASSVEGKAEAFF. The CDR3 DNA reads TGTGCCAGCAGTGTAGAAGGGAAGGCTGAAGCTTTCTTT. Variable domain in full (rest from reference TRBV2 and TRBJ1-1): EPEVTQTPSHQVTQMGQEVILRCVPISNHLYFYWYRQILGQKVEFLVSFYNNEISEKSEIFDDQFSVERPDGSNFTLKIRSTKLEDSAMYFCASSVEGKAEAFFGQGTRLTVV.

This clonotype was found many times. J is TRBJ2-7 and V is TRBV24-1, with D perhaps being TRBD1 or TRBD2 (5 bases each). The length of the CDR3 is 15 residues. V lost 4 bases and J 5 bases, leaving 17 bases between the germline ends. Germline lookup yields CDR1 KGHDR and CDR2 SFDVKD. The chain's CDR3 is CATSDSGRGTDEQYF. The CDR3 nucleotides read TGTGCCACCAGTGACTCGGGACGGGGAACGGACGAGCAGTACTTC.

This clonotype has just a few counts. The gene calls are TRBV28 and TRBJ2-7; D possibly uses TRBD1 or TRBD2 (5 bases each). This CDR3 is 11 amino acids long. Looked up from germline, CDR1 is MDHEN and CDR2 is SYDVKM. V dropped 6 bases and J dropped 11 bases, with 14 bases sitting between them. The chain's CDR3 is CASSLPGAKYF. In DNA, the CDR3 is TGTGCCAGCAGCCTACCCGGGGCTAAGTACTTC.

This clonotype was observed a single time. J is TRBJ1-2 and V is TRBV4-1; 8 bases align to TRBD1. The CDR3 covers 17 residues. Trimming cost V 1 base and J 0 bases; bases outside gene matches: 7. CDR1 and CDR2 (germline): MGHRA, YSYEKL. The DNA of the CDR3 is TGCGCCAGCAGCCAAGGCCCGGGACAGGCGGCTAACTATGGCTACACCTTC. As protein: CASSQGPGQAANYGYTF.

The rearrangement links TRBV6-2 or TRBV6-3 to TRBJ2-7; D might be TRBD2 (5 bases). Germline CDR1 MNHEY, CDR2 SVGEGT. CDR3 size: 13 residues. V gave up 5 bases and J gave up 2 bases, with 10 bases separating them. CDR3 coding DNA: TGTGCCAGCAGTGGCGGGTTCACCTACGAGCAGTACTTC. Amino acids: CASSGGFTYEQYF.

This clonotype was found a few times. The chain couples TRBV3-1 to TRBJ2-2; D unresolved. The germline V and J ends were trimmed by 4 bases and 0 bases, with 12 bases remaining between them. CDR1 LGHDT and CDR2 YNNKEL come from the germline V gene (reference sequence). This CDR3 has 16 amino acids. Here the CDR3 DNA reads TGTGCCAGCAGCCGCGCCCTCTCCGCGAACACCGGGGAGCTGTTTTTT. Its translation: CASSRALSANTGELFF.

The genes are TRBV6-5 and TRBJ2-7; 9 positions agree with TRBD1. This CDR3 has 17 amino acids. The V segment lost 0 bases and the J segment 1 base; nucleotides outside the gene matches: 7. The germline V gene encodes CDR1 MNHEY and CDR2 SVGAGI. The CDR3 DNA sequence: TGTGCCAGCAGTTACTCGGGACAGGGATCCCCTTCCTACGAGCAGTACTTC. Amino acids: CASSYSGQGSPSYEQYF.

CDR3 region: CASSYSGQGSLEQYF. CDR3 DNA: TGTGCCAGCAGTTACTCCGGACAGGGCTCCCTCGAGCAGTACTTC. This sequence joins TRBV6-5 and TRBJ2-7; 8 bases line up with TRBD1. CDR1 is MNHEY, CDR2 SVGAGI, per germline. This CDR3 is built from 15 residues. The J segment lost 6 bases and the V segment lost 0 bases, leaving 7 bases of the junction unmatched.

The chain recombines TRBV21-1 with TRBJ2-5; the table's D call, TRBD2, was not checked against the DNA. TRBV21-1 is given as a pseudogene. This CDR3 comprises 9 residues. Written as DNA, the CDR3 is TGTGCCAGCGGGAGGACCCAGTACTTC. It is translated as CASGRTQYF.

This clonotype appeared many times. The CDR3 reads CASRDEGLSTEAFF. In DNA, the CDR3 is TGCGCCAGCAGGGACGAGGGGTTGAGCACTGAAGCTTTCTTT. This chain links TRBV10-2 with TRBJ1-1; tentatively, D is TRBD1 (5 bases). Trimming took off 6 bases at V and 4 bases at J, with 15 bases between the two ends. This CDR3 is 14 amino acids long. Germline V gives CDR1 WSHSY, CDR2 SAAADI.

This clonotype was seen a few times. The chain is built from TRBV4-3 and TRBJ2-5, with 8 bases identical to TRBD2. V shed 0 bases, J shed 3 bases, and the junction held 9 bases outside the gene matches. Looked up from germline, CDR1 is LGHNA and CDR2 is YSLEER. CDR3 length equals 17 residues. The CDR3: CASSQDRSGTSKETQYF. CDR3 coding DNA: TGCGCCAGCAGCCAAGATCGTTCCGGGACTAGTAAAGAGACCCAGTACTTC.

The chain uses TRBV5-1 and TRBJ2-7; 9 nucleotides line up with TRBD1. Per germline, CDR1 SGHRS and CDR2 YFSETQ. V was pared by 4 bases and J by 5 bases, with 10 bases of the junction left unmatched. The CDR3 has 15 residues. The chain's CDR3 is CASSRTGTGSDEQYF. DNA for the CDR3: TGCGCCAGCAGCAGAACCGGGACAGGGAGCGACGAGCAGTACTTC.

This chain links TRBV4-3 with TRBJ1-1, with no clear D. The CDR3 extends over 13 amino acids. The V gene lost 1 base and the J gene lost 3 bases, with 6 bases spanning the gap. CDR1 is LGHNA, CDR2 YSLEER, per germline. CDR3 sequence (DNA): TGCGCCAGCAGCCAAGTAGAAGACACTGAAGCTTTCTTT. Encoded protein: CASSQVEDTEAFF.

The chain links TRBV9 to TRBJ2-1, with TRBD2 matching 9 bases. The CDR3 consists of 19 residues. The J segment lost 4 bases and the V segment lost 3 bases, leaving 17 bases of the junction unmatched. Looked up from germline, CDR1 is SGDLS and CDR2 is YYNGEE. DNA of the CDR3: TGTGCCAGCAGCGCGGAGGGGACTAGCAGTTCAAAGATTTACAATGAGCAGTTCTTC. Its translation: CASSAEGTSSSKIYNEQFF.

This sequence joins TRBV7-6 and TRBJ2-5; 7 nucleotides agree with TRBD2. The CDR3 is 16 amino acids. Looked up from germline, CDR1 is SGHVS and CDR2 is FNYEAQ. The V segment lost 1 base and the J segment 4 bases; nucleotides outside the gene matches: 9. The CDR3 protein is CASSLVGWGGGETQYF. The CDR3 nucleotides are TGTGCCAGCAGCTTAGTCGGATGGGGGGGAGGAGAGACCCAGTACTTC. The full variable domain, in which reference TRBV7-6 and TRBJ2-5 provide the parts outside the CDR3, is GAGVSQSPRYKVTKRGQDVALRCDPISGHVSLYWYRQALGQGPEFLTYFNYEAQQDKSGLPNDRFSAERPEGSISTLTIQRTEQRDSAMYRCASSLVGWGGGETQYFGPGTRLLVL.

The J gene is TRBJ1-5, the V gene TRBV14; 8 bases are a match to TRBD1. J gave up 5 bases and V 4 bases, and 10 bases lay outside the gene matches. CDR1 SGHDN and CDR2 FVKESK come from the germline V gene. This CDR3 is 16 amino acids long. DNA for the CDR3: TGTGCCAGCAGCCGCCACTCAGGGGGCAGATATCAGCCCCAGCATTTT. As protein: CASSRHSGGRYQPQHF.